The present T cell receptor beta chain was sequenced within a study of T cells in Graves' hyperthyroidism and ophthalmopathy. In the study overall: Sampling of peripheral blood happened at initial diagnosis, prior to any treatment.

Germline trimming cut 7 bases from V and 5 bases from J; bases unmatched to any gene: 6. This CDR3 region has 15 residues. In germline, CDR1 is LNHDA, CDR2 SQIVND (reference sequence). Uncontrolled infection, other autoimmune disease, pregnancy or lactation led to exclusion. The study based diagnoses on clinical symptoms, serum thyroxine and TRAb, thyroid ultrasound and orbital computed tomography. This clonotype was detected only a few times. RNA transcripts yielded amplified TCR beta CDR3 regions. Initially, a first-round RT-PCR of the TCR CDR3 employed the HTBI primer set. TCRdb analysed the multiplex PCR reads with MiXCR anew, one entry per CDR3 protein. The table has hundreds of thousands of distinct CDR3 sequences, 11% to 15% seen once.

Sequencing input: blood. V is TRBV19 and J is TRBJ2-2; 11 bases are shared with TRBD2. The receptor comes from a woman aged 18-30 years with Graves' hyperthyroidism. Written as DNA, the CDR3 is TGTGCCAGTAAAACTAGCGGGAGTTATACCGGGGAGCTGTTTTTT. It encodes CASKTSGSYTGELFF.